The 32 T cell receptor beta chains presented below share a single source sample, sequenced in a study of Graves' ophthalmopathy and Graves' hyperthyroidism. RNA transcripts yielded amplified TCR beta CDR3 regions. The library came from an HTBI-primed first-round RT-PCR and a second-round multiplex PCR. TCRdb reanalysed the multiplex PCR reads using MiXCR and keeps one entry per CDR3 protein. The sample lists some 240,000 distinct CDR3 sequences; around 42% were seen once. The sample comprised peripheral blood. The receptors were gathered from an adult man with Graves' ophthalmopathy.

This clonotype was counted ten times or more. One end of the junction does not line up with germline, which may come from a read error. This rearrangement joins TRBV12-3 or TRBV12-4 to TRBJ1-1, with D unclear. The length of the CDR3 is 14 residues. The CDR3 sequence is CASSLGQLNTEAFF. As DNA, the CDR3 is TGTGCCAGCAGCTTAGGGCAGCTGAACACTGAAGCTTTCTTT.

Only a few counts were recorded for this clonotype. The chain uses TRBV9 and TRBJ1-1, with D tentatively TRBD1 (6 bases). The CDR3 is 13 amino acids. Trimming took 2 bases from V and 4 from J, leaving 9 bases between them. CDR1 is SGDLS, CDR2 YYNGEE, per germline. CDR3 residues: CASSVLQGTEAFF. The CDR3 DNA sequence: TGTGCCAGCAGCGTCCTACAGGGCACTGAAGCTTTCTTT.

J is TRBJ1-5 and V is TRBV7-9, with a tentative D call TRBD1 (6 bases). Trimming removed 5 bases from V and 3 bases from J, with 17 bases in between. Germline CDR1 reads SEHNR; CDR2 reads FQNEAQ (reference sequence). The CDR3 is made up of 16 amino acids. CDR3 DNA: TGTGCCAGCAGCCCCCAATCAGGGGTCCTCAATCAGCCCCAGCATTTT. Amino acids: CASSPQSGVLNQPQHF. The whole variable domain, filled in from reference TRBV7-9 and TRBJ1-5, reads DTGVSQNPRHKITKRGQNVTFRCDPISEHNRLYWYRQTLGQGPEFLTYFQNEAQLEKSRLLSDRFSAERPKGSFSTLEIQRTEQGDSAMYLCASSPQSGVLNQPQHFGDGTRLSIL.

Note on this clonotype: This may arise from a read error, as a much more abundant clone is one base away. As DNA, the CDR3 is TGTGCCAGCAGCTCAGGTCAGAGCAATCAGCCCCAGCATTTT. It specifies CASSSGQSNQPQHF. The V call is TRBV7-9, the J call TRBJ1-5; D uncertain. Germline-derived CDR1 and CDR2 are SEHNR and FQNEAQ (reference sequence). The CDR3 contains 14 residues. The V and J ends lost 4 bases and 1 base respectively, with 8 bases between them.

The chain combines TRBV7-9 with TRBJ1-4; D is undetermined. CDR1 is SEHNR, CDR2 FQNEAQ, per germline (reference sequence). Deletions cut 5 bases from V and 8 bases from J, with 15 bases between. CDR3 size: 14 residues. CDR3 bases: TGTGCCAGCAGCCCAGCCCGCGTGACCGAAAAACTGTTTTTT. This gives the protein CASSPARVTEKLFF.

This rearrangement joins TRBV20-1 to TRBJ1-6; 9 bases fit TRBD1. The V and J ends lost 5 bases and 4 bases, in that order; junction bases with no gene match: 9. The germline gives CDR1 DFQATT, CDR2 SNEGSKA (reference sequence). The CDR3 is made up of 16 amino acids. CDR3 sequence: CSARSRDREYNSPLHF. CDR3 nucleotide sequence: TGCAGTGCTCGTAGCCGGGACAGGGAGTATAATTCACCCCTCCACTTT.

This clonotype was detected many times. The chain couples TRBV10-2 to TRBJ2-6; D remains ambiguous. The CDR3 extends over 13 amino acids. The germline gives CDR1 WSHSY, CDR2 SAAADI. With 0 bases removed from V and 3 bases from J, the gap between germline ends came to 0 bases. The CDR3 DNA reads TGCGCCAGCAGTGAGTCTGGGGCCAACGTCCTGACTTTC. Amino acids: CASSESGANVLTF.

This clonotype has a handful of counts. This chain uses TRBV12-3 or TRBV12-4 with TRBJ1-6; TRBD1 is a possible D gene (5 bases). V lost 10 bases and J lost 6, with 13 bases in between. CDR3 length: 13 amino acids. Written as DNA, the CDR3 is TGTGCCACCACCCTCGGGGGTAATTCACCCCTCCACTTT. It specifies CATTLGGNSPLHF.

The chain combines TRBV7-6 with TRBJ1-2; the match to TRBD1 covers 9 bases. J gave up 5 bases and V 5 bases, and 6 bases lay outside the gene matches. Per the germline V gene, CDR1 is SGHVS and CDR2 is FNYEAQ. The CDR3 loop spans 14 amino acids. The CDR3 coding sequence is TGTGCCAGCAGCCCCGGGACAGGGCGGTATGGCTACACCTTC. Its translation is CASSPGTGRYGYTF.

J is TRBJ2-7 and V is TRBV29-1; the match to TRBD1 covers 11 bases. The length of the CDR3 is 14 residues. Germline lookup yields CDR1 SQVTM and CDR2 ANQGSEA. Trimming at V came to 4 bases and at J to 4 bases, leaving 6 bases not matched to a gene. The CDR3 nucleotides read TGCAGCGTTGCGGGACAGGGGGGCCGGTACGAGCAGTACTTC. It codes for CSVAGQGGRYEQYF.

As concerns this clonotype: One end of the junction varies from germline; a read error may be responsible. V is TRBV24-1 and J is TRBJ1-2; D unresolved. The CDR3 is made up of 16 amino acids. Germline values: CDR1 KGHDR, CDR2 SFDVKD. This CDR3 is CASSLDGSDFNYGYTF. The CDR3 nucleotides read TGTGCCAGCAGTCTGGACGGATCAGACTTTAACTATGGCTACACCTTC.

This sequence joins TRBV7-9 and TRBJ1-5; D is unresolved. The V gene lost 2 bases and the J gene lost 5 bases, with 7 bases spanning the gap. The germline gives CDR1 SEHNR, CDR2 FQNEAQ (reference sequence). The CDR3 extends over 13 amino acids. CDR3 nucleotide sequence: TGTGCCAGCAGCTTAAATAACGATCAGCCCCAGCATTTT. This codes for CASSLNNDQPQHF.

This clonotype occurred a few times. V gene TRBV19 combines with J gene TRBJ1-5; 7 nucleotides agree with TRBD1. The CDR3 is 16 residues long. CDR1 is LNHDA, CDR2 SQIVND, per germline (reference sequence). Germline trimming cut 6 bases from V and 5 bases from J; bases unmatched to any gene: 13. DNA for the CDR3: TGTGCCAGTAGCAGGGACAGAGGGGGTATGGATCAGCCCCAGCATTTT. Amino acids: CASSRDRGGMDQPQHF.

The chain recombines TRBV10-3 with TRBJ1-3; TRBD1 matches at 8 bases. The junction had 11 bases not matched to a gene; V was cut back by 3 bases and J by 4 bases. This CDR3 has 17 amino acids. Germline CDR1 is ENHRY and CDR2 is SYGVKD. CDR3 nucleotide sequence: TGTGCCATCAGTGAATTGAGCCGGACAGGGCGGGGAAACACCATATATTTT. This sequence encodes CAISELSRTGRGNTIYF.

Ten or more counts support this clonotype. The CDR3 coding sequence is TGTGCCAGCAGTGAATTAGCGGGAGGGGGGGGGGCCAACGTCCTGACTTTC. Translation gives CASSELAGGGGANVLTF. The V call is TRBV25-1, the J call TRBJ2-6, with 11 bases lining up with TRBD2. With V trimmed by 1 base and J by 4 bases, 3 bases remained unmatched. The germline V gene encodes CDR1 MGHDK and CDR2 SYGVNS. The CDR3 extends over 17 amino acids.

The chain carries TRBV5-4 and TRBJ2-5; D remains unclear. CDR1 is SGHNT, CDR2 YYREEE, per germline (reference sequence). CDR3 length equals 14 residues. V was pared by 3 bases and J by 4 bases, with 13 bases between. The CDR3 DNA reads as TGTGCCAGCAGCTCAGACGGGTGGGGAGAGACCCAGTACTTC. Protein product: CASSSDGWGETQYF.

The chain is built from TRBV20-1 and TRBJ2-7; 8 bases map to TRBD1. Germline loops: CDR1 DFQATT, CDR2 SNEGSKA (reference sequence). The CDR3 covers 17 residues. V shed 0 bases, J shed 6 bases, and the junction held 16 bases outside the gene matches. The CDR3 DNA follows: TGCAGTGCTAGAGATCGGAGGACAGGGACAATGGAGGGCGAGCAGTACTTC. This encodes CSARDRRTGTMEGEQYF.

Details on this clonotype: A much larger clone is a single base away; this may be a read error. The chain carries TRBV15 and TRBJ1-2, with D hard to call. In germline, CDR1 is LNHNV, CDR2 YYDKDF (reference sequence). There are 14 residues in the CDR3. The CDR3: CASSITLPHYGYTF. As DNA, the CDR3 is TGTGCCTCCAGCATAACCCTACCCCACTATGGCTACACCTTC.

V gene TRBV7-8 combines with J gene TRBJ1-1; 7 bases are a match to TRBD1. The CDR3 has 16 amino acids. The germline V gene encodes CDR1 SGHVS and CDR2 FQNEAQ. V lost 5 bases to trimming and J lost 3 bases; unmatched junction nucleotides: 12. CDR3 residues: CASSGLHGQADTEAFF. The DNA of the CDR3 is TGTGCCAGCAGCGGGCTCCATGGACAGGCGGACACTGAAGCTTTCTTT. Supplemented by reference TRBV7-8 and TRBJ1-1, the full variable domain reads GAGVSQSPRYKVAKRGQDVALRCDPISGHVSLFWYQQALGQGPEFLTYFQNEAQLDKSGLPSDRFFAERPEGSVSTLKIQRTQQEDSAVYLCASSGLHGQADTEAFFGQGTRLTVV.

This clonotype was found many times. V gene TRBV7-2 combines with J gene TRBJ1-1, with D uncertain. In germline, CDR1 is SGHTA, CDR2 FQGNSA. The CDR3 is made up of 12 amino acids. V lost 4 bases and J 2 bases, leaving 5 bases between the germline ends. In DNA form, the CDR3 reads TGTGCCAGCAGCTCTGCTAACACTGAAGCTTTCTTT. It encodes CASSSANTEAFF.

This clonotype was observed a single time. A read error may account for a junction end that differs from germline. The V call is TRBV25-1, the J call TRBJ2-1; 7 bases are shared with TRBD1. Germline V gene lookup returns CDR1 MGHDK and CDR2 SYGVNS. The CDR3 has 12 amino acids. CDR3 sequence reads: CASSEYRGKQFF. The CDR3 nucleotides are TGTGCCAGTAGTGAATACAGGGGCAAACAGTTCTTC.

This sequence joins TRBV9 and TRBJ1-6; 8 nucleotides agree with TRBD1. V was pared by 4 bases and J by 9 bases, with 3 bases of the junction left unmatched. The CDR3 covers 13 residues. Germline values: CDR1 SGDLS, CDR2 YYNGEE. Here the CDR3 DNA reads TGTGCCAGCAGCCCACAGGGGGGTTCACCCCTCCACTTT. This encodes CASSPQGGSPLHF.

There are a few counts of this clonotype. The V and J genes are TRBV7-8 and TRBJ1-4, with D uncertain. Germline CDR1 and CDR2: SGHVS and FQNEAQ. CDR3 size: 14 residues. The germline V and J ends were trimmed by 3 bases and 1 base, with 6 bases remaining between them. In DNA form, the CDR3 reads TGTGCCAGCAGCTTGGTGGGAACTAATGAAAAACTGTTTTTT. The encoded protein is CASSLVGTNEKLFF.

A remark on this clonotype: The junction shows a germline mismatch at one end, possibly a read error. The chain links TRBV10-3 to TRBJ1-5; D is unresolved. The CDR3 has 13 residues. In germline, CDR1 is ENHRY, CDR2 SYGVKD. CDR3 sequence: CASSEVGDQPQHF. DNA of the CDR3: TGTGCCAGCAGTGAAGTTGGAGATCAGCCCCAGCATTTT.

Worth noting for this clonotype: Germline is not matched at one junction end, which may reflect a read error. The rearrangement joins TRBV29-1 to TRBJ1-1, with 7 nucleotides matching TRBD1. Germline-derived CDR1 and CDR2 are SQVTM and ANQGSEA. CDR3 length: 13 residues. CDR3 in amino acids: CSVYGRGNTEASF. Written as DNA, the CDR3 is TGCAGCGTTTACGGCAGGGGGAACACTGAAGCTTCCTTT.

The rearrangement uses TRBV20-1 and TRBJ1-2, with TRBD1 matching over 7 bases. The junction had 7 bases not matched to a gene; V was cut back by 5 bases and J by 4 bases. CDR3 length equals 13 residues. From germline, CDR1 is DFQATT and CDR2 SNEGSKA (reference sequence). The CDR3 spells CSAPTGLGYGYTF. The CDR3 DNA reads TGCAGTGCTCCGACAGGGCTGGGCTATGGCTACACCTTC.

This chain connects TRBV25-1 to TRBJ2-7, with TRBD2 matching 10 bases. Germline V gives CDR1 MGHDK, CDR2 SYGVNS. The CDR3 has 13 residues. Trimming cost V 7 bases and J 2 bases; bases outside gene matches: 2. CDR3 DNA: TGTGCCAGCACAGCGGGGGGGACCTACGAGCAGTACTTC. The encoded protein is CASTAGGTYEQYF.

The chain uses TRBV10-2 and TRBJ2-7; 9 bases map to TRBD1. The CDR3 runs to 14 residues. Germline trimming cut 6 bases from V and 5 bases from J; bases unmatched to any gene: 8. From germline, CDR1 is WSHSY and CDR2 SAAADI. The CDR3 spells CASSSRDRVNEQYF. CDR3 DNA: TGCGCCAGCAGCTCTCGGGACAGGGTAAACGAGCAGTACTTC.

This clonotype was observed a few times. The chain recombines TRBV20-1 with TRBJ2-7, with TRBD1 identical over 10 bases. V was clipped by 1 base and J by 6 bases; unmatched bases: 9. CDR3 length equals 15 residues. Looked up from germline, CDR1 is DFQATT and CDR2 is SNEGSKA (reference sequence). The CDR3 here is CSARAHLDRGREQYF. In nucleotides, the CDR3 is TGCAGTGCTAGAGCACATCTCGACAGGGGGCGCGAGCAGTACTTC.

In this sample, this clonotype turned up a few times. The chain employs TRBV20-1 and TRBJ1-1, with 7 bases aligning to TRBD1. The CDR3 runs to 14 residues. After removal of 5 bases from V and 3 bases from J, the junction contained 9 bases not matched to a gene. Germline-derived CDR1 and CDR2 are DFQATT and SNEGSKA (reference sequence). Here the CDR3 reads CSAVFRGLDTEAFF. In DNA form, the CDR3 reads TGCAGTGCTGTATTTAGGGGGCTGGACACTGAAGCTTTCTTT.

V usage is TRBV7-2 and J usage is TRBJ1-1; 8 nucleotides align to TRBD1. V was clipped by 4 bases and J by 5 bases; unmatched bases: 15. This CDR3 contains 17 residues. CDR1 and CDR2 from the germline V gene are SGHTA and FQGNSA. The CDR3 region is CASSSFGQGGTRTEAFF. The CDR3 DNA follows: TGTGCCAGCAGCTCTTTCGGACAGGGAGGGACGAGGACTGAAGCTTTCTTT.

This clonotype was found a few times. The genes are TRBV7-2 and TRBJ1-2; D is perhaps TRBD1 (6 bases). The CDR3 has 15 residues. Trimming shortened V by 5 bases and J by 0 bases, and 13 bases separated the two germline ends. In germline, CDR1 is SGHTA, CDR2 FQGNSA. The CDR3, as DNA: TGTGCCAGCAGCCAGACAGGTTCTTCTAACTATGGCTACACCTTC. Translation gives CASSQTGSSNYGYTF.